A single sample gave rise to the 18 T cell receptor beta chains below, sequenced in a study of blood T cell repertoires in COVID-19. TCRdb keeps only in-frame clones here, not all; method: immunoSEQ multiplex PCR. The sample lists roughly 160,000 clones, 83% occurring once. Sample: peripheral blood. The receptor set was obtained from an elderly woman with acute or convalescent COVID-19.

The chain employs TRBV7-8 and TRBJ2-1; 8 nucleotides line up with TRBD1. V lost 5 bases, J lost 0 bases, and 6 bases stayed unmatched. The CDR3 consists of 16 residues. Germline values: CDR1 SGHVS, CDR2 FQNEAQ. The CDR3 is CASSTRQGSSYNEQFF. CDR3 nucleotide sequence: TGTGCCAGCAGCACCCGACAGGGGTCCTCCTACAATGAGCAGTTCTTC.

V and J are TRBV7-6 and TRBJ2-1; 11 bases line up with TRBD2. Losses at the gene ends were 5 bases for V and 8 bases for J; bases not matched to a gene: 5. The CDR3 consists of 14 residues. Per germline, CDR1 SGHVS and CDR2 FNYEAQ. As DNA, the CDR3 is TGTGCCAGCAGCCCAGGGACTAGCGGCTATGAGCAGTTCTTC. It is translated as CASSPGTSGYEQFF. The full variable domain, completed using reference TRBV7-6 and TRBJ2-1, is GAGVSQSPRYKVTKRGQDVALRCDPISGHVSLYWYRQALGQGPEFLTYFNYEAQQDKSGLPNDRFSAERPEGSISTLTIQRTEQRDSAMYRCASSPGTSGYEQFFGPGTRLTVL.

The chain recombines TRBV12-3 or TRBV12-4 with TRBJ2-2; no clear D gene. V was shortened by 5 bases and J by 2 bases, with 6 bases between the two germline ends. The CDR3 has 13 amino acids. The CDR3 bases are TGTGCCAGCAGTACATATAACACCGGGGAGCTGTTTTTT. Amino acid sequence: CASSTYNTGELFF.

The chain carries TRBV6-1 and TRBJ1-6; TRBD1 agrees at 10 bases. The CDR3 consists of 17 residues. Germline CDR1 is MNHNS and CDR2 is SASEGT. The V segment lost 3 bases and the J segment 10 bases; nucleotides outside the gene matches: 12. Written as DNA, the CDR3 is TGTGCCAGCAGTGATTTCGGAGGGACAGGGGCCGCCTCACCCCTCCACTTT. This translates into CASSDFGGTGAASPLHF.

The CDR3 DNA follows: TGCGCCAGCAGCCTAAGCGGGGGGGTCACAGATACGCAGTATTTT. This translates into CASSLSGGVTDTQYF. This rearrangement joins TRBV4-1 to TRBJ2-3; 10 nucleotides align to TRBD2. The CDR3 extends over 15 amino acids. Germline-derived CDR1 and CDR2 are MGHRA and YSYEKL. V shed 4 bases, J shed 2 bases, and the junction held 3 bases outside the gene matches.

This clone was detected only a few times. CDR3 in DNA: TGTGCCAGCAGCTCGGGGGTCGGTGGGGAAAACACCATATATTTT. It is translated as CASSSGVGGENTIYF. The gene calls are TRBV5-4 and TRBJ1-3, with D possibly being TRBD1 (5 bases). The germline CDR1 and CDR2 sequences are SGHNT and YYREEE (reference sequence). Between the trimmed V and J ends, which lost 3 bases and 6 bases, there was a span of 16 bases. This CDR3 region has 15 residues. The variable domain in full, completed from reference TRBV5-4 and TRBJ1-3, reads ETGVTQSPTHLIKTRGQQVTLRCSSQSGHNTVSWYQQALGQGPQFIFQYYREEENGRGNFPPRFSGLQFPNYSSELNVNALELDDSALYLCASSSGVGGENTIYFGEGSWLTVV.

The chain carries TRBV7-9 and TRBJ1-2, with D maybe TRBD1 (5 bases). Trimming took 0 bases from V and 5 from J, leaving 13 bases between them. The CDR3 has 15 residues. Germline V gene lookup returns CDR1 SEHNR and CDR2 FQNEAQ (reference sequence). Written as DNA, the CDR3 is TGTGCCAGCAGCTTAGCGCAGGACATCGGGTATGGCTACACCTTC. It encodes CASSLAQDIGYGYTF.

This clone is a singleton in its sample. The chain recombines TRBV4-2 with TRBJ2-7; 7 nucleotides match TRBD1. J gave up 4 bases and V 3 bases, and 3 bases lay outside the gene matches. From germline, CDR1 is LGHNA and CDR2 YNFKEQ. The CDR3 consists of 13 residues. As DNA, the CDR3 is TGTGCCAGCAGCCAGGTACAGGGGTACGAGCAGTACTTC. Encoded protein: CASSQVQGYEQYF.

The table lists this clone with many counts. The rearrangement joins TRBV5-4 to TRBJ2-1, with 7 bases lining up with TRBD1. With V trimmed by 0 bases and J by 8 bases, 5 bases remained unmatched. Per germline, CDR1 SGHNT and CDR2 YYREEE (reference sequence). The length of the CDR3 is 14 residues. The CDR3 protein is CASSLAGQSYEQFF. CDR3 in DNA: TGTGCCAGCAGCTTGGCGGGACAGTCCTATGAGCAGTTCTTC.

J is TRBJ2-7 and V is TRBV11-3, with 7 positions matching TRBD2. V was clipped by 6 bases and J by 4 bases; unmatched bases: 3. This CDR3 contains 12 residues. From germline, CDR1 is SGHNT and CDR2 YENEEA. The CDR3 loop reads CASSIAGYEQYF. The CDR3 DNA is TGTGCCAGCAGTATAGCGGGTTACGAGCAGTACTTC. Combining the CDR3 with reference TRBV11-3 and TRBJ2-7 gives the whole variable domain EAGVVQSPRYKIIEKKQPVAFWCNPISGHNTLYWYLQNLGQGPELLIRYENEEAVDDSQLPKDRFSAERLKGVDSTLKIQPAELGDSAVYLCASSIAGYEQYFGPGTRLTVT.

The chain combines TRBV14 with TRBJ2-7, with D perhaps matching TRBD2 (5 bases). This CDR3 has 16 amino acids. V dropped 3 bases and J dropped 3 bases, with 18 bases sitting between them. Germline V gene data show CDR1 as SGHDN and CDR2 as FVKESK. The CDR3 DNA sequence: TGTGCCAGCAGCCATGCGATGGGGAGTTTAAGCTACGAGCAGTACTTC. Translation: CASSHAMGSLSYEQYF.

The chain carries TRBV7-3 and TRBJ1-1; 7 bases line up with TRBD1. V shed 2 bases, J shed 4 bases, and the junction held 1 base outside the gene matches. Germline V lookup: CDR1 SGHTA, CDR2 FQGTGA. The CDR3 spans 13 residues. The CDR3 sequence: CASSLSGGTEAFF. Written as DNA, the CDR3 is TGTGCCAGCAGCTTATCAGGGGGCACTGAAGCTTTCTTT. The full variable domain, rest sourced from reference TRBV7-3 and TRBJ1-1, is GAGVSQTPSNKVTEKGKYVELRCDPISGHTALYWYRQSLGQGPEFLIYFQGTGAADDSGLPNDRFFAVRPEGSVSTLKIQRTERGDSAVYLCASSLSGGTEAFFGQGTRLTVV.

The chain links TRBV28 to TRBJ1-4; D may be TRBD1 (6 bases). Trimming left V 2 bases short and J 6 bases short, with 10 bases between. Per the germline V gene, CDR1 is MDHEN and CDR2 is SYDVKM. CDR3 length equals 14 residues. The CDR3 DNA reads as TGTGCCAGCAGTTTAGTCAGGGGATATGAAAAACTGTTTTTT. Amino acids: CASSLVRGYEKLFF.

This chain links TRBV11-2 with TRBJ2-7, with 12 bases matching TRBD2. The CDR3 is 15 residues long. Unmatched junction bases numbered 3, after V lost 3 bases and J lost 3 bases. From germline, CDR1 is SGHAT and CDR2 FQNNGV. CDR3 in amino acids: CASSLTSGGNYEQYF. In DNA form, the CDR3 reads TGTGCCAGCAGCTTGACTAGCGGGGGTAACTACGAGCAGTACTTC.

V is TRBV18 and J is TRBJ2-7, with TRBD1 as a possible D gene (6 bases). Germline-derived CDR1 and CDR2 are KGHSH and LQKENI. Trimming took off 4 bases at V and 0 bases at J, with 19 bases between the two ends. The CDR3 length is 17 residues. The CDR3 loop is CASSRTSAQGSSYEQYF. The DNA of the CDR3 is TGTGCCAGCTCACGAACCTCCGCCCAGGGGAGCTCCTACGAGCAGTACTTC.

The rearrangement links TRBV5-1 to TRBJ2-3, with D maybe TRBD2 (5 bases). The CDR3 extends over 16 amino acids. Germline CDR1 reads SGHRS; CDR2 reads YFSETQ. V was trimmed by 2 bases and J by 1 base, leaving 14 bases between them. The CDR3 spells CASSLFPGRGTDTQYF. The CDR3 coding sequence is TGCGCCAGCAGCTTATTTCCGGGGAGAGGCACAGATACGCAGTATTTT.

The rearrangement links TRBV2 to TRBJ2-2; 7 bases align to TRBD1. The CDR3 has 16 residues. J lost 3 bases, V lost 5 bases, and 9 bases had no gene match. Germline loops: CDR1 SNHLY, CDR2 FYNNEI. The CDR3 region is CASSTTGRPDTGELFF. DNA for the CDR3: TGTGCCAGCAGTACGACAGGGAGACCGGACACCGGGGAGCTGTTTTTT.

This clone came up a few times. The chain carries TRBV9 and TRBJ2-1, with TRBD2 identical over 10 bases. The germline V gene has CDR1 SGDLS and CDR2 YYNGEE. The V and J ends lost 0 bases and 3 bases, in that order; junction bases with no gene match: 6. CDR3 length: 17 residues. CDR3 DNA: TGTGCCAGCAGCGTAGGCTTACTAGCGGGAAACTACAATGAGCAGTTCTTC. This encodes CASSVGLLAGNYNEQFF.